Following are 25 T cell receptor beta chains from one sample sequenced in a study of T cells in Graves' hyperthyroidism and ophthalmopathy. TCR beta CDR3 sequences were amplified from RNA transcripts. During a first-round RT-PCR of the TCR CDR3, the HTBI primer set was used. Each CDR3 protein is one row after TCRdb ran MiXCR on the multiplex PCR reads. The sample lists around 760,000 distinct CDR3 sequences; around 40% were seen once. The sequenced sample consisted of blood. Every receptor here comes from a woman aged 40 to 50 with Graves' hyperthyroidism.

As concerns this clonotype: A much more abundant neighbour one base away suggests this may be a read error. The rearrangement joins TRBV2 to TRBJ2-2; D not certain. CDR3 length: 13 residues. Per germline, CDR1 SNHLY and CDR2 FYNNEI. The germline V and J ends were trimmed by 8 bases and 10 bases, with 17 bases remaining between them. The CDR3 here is CASEGLLAEELFF. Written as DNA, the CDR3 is TGTGCCAGCGAAGGGTTGTTAGCCGAGGAGCTGTTTTTT.

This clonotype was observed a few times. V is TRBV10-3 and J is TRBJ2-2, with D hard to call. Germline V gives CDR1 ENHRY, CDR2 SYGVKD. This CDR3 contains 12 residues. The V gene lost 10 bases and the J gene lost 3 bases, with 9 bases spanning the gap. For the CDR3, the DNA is TGTGCCAGCGGCACAGACACCGGGGAGCTGTTTTTT. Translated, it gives CASGTDTGELFF.

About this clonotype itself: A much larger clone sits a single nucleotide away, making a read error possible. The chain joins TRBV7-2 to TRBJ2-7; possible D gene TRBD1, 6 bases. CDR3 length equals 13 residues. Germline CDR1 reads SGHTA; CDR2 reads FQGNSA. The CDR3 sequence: CVSSPGDTYEQYF. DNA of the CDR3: TGTGTCAGCAGCCCCGGGGACACCTACGAGCAGTACTTC.

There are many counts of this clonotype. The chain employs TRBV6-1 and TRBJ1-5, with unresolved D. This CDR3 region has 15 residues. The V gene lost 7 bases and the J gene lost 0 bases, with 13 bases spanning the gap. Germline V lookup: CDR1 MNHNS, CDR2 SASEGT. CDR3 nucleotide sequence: TGTGCCAGCACCCTGAATACTAATAGCAATCAGCCCCAGCATTTT. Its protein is CASTLNTNSNQPQHF.

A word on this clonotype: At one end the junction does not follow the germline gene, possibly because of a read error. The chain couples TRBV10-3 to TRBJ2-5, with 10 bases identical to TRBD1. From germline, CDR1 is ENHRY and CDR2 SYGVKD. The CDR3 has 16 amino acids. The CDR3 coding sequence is TGTGCCAGCAGTGACTGGACAGGGGGACTGGGGGAGACCCAGTACTTC. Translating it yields CASSDWTGGLGETQYF.

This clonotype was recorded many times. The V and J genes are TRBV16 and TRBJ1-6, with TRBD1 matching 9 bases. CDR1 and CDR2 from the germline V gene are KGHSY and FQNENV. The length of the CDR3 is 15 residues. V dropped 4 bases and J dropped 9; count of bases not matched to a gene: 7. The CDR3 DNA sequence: TGTGCCAGCAGCCTCAATTCGGACAGGGGTTCACCCCTCCACTTT. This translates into CASSLNSDRGSPLHF.

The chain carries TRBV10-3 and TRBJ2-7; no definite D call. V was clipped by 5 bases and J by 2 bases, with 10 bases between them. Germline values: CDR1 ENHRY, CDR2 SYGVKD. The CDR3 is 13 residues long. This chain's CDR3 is CAISIGSPYEQYF. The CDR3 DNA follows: TGTGCCATCAGTATCGGCAGTCCCTACGAGCAGTACTTC.

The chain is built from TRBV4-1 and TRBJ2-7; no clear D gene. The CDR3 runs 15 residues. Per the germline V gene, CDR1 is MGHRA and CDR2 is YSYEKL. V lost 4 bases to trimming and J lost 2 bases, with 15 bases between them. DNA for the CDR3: TGCGCCAGCAGCCTACTTTCGGACGGACCCTACGAGCAGTACTTC. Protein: CASSLLSDGPYEQYF.

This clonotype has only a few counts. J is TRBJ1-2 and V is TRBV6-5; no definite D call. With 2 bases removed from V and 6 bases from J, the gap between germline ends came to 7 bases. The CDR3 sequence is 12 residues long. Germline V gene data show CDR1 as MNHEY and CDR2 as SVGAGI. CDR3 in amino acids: CASSYVGDGYTF. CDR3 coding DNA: TGTGCCAGCAGTTACGTCGGGGATGGCTACACCTTC.

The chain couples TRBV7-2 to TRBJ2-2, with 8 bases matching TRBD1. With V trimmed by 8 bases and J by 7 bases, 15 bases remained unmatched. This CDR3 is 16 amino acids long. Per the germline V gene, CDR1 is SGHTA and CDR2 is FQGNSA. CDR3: CASGYLDRDRDGELFF. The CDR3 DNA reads TGTGCCAGCGGTTACTTGGACAGGGATCGAGACGGGGAGCTGTTTTTT.

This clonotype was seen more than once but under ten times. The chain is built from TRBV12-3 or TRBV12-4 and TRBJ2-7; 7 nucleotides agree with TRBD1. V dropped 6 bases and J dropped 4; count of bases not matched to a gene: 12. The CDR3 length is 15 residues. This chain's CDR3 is CASSRPGQSLYEQYF. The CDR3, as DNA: TGTGCCAGCAGCAGACCGGGACAGAGCCTTTACGAGCAGTACTTC.

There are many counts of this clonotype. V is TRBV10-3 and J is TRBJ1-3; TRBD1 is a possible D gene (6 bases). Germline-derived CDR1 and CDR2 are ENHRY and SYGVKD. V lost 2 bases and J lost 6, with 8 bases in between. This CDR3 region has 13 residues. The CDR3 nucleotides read TGTGCCATCAGTGAGCCAGGGGAAAACACCATATATTTT. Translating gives CAISEPGENTIYF.

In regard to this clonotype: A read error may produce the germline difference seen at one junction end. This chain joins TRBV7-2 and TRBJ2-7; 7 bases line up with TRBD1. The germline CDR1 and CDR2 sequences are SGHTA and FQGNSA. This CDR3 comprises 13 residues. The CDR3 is CASSTDRNYEQYF. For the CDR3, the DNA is TGTGCTAGCAGCACGGACAGGAACTACGAGCAGTACTTC. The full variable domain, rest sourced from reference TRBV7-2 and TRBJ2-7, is GAGVSQSPSNKVTEKGKDVELRCDPISGHTALYWYRQSLGQGLEFLIYFQGNSAPDKSGLPSDRFSAERTGGSVSTLTIQRTQQEDSAVYLCASSTDRNYEQYFGPGTRLTVT.

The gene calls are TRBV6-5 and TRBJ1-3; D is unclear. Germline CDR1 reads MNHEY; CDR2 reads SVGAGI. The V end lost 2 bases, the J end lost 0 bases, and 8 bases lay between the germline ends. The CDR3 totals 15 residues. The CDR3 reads CASSYEGSSGNTIYF. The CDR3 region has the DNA TGTGCCAGCAGTTACGAGGGCAGCTCTGGAAACACCATATATTTT.

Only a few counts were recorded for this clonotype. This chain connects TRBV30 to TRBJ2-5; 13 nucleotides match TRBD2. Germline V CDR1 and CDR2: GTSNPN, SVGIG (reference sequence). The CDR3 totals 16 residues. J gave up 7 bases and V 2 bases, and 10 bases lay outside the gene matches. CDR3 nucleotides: TGTGCCTGGAGTCCAGCTGGGACTAGCGGGATTGGGACCCAGTACTTC. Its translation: CAWSPAGTSGIGTQYF.

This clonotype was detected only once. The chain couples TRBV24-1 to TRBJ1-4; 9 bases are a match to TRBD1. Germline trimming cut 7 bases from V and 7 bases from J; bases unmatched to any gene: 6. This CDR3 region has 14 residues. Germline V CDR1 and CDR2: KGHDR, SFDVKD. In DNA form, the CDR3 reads TGTGCCACCAGCACAGGGGGCGCGGGTGAAAAACTGTTTTTT. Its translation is CATSTGGAGEKLFF.

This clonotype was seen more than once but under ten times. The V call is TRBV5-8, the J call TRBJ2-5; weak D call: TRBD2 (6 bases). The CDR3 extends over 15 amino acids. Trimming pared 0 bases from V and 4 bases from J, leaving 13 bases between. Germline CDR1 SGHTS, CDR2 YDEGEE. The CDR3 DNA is TGTGCCAGCAGCTTGGCGGGAGATTTGGTAGAGACCCAGTACTTC. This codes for CASSLAGDLVETQYF.

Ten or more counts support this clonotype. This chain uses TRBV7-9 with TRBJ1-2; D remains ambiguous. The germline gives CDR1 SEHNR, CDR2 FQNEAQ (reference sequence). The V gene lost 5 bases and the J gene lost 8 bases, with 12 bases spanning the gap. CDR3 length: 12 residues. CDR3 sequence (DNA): TGTGCCAGCAGCCATTGGACGGGCGGCTACACCTTC. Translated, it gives CASSHWTGGYTF.

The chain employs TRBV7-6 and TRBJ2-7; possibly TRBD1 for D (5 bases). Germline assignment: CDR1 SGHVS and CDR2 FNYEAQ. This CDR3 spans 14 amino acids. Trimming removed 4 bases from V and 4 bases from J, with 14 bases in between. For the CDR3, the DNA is TGTGCCAGCAGCTCGTCATTGGGGCCTTACGAGCAGTACTTC. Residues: CASSSSLGPYEQYF. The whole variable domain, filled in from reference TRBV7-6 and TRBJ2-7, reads GAGVSQSPRYKVTKRGQDVALRCDPISGHVSLYWYRQALGQGPEFLTYFNYEAQQDKSGLPNDRFSAERPEGSISTLTIQRTEQRDSAMYRCASSSSLGPYEQYFGPGTRLTVT.

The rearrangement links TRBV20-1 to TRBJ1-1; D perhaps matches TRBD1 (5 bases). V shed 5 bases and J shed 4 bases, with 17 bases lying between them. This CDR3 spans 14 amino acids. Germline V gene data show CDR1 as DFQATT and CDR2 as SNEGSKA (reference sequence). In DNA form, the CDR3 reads TGCAGTGCTCGGGGCCCGGGTATGTCCACTGAAGCTTTCTTT. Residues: CSARGPGMSTEAFF.

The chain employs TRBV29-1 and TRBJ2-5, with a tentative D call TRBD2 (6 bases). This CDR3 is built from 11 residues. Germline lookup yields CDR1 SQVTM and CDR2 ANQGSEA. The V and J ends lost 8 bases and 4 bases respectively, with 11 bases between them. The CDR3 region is CSSGGLETQYF. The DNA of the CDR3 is TGCAGCTCTGGAGGGTTAGAGACCCAGTACTTC.

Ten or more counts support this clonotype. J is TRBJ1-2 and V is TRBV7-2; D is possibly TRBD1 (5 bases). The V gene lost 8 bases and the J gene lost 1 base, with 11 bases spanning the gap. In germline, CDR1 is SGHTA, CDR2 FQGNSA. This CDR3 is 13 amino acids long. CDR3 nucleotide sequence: TGTGCCAGCCAGGGTGACTTTAACTATGGCTACACCTTC. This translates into CASQGDFNYGYTF.

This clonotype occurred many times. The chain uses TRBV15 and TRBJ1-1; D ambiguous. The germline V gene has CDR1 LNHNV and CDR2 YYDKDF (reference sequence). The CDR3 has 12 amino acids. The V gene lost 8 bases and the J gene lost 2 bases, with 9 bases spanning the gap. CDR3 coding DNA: TGTGCCACCCAAACAGTTAACACTGAAGCTTTCTTT. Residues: CATQTVNTEAFF. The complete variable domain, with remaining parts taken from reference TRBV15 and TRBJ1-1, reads DAMVIQNPRYQVTQFGKPVTLSCSQTLNHNVMYWYQQKSSQAPKLLFHYYDKDFNNEADTPDNFQSRRPNTSFCFLDIRSPGLGDTAMYLCATQTVNTEAFFGQGTRLTVV.

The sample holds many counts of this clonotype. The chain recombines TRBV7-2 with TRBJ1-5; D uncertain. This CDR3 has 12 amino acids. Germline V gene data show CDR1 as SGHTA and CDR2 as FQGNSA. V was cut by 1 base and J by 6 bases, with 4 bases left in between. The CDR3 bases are TGTGCCAGCAGCTTAGTTGGTCAGCCCCAGCATTTT. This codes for CASSLVGQPQHF.

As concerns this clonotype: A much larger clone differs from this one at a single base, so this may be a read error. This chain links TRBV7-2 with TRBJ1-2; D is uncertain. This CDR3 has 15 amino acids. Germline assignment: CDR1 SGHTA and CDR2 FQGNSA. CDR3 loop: CASSLEVGWNYGHTF. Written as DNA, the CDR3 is TGTGCCAGCAGCTTAGAAGTCGGTTGGAACTATGGCCACACCTTC.